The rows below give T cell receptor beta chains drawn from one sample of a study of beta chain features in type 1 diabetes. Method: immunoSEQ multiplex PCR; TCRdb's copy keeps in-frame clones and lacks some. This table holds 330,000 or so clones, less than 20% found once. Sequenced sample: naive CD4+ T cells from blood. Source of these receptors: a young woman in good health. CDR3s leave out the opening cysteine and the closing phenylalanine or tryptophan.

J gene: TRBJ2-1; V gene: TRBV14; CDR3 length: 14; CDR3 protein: ASSPLRGGASDEQF
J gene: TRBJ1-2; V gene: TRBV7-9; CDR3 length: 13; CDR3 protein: ASSLGPGPNYGYT
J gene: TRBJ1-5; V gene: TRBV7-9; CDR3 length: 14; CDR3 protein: ASSPLSDRHNQPQH
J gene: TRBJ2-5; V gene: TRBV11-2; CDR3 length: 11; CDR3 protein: ASSLDLGRTQY
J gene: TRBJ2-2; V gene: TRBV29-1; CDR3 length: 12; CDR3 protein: SVDLSGNTGELF
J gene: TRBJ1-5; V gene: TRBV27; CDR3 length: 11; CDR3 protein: ASRDREGQPQH
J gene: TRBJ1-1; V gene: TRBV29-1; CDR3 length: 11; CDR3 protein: SASTGGWSEAF
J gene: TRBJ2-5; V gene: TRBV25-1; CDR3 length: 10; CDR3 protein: ASRGGGETQY
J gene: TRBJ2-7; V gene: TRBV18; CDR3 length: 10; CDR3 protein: ASGQGWYEQY
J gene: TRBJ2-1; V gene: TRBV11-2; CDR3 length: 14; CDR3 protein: ASSLRLRLALDEQF
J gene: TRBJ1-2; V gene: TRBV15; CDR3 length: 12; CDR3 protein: ATSRELTLGGYT
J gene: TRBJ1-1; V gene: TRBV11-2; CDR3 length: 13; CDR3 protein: ASSAAARGWTEAF
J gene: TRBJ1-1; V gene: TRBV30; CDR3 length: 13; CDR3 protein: AWKTGTVTHTEAF
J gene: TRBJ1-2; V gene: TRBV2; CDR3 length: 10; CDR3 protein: ASSAEGYGYT
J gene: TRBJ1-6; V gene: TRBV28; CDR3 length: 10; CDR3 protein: ASTVEDSPLH
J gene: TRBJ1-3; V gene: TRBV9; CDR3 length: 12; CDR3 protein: ASSVDQGTNTIY
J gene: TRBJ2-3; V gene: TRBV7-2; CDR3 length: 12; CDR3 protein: ASSFADGTDTQY
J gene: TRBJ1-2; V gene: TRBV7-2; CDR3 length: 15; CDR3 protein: ASSWGVQFEGALGYT
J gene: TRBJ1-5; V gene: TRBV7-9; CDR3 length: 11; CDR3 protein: ASSLEGSRPQH
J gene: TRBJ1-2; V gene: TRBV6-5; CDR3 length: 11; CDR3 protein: ASSLGQNYGYT
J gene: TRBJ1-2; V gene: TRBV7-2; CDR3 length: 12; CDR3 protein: ASSPMGRNYGYT
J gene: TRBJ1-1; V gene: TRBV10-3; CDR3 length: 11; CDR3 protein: AITPSRDTEAF
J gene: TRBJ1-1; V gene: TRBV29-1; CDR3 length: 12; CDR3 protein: SGRQVEVGTEAF
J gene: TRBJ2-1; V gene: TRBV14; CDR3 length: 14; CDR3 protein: ASSQLGTGPYNEQF
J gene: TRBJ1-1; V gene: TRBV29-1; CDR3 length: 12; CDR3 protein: SADSPQGNTEAF
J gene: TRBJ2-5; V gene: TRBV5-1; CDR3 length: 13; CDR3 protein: ASSLVGQGQETQY
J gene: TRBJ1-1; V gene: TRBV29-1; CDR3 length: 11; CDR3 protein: SVEVLQNTEAF
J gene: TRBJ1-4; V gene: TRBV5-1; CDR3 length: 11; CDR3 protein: ASSLGGGEKLF
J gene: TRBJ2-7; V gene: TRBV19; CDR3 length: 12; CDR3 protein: ASSAGTISYEQY
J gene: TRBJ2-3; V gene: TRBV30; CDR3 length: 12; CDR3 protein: AWSMGGRTDTQY
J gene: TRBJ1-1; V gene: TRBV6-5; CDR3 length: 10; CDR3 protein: ASSLQGTEAF
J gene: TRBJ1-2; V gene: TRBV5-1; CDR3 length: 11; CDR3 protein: ASRPGQGAGYT
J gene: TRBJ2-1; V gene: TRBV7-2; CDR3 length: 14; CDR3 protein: ASSKAGVRVNNEQF
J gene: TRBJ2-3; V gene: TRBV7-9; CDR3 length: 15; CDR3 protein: ASSYPRAGALADTQY
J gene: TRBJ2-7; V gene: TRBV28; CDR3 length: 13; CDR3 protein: ASSSPTSGRYEQY
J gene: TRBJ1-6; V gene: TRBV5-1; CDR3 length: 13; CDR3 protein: ASSLGQRDNSPLH
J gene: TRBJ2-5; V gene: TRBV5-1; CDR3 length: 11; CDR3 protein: ASSLSAGETQY
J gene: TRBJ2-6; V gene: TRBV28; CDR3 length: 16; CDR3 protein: ASSLWGQGESGANVLT
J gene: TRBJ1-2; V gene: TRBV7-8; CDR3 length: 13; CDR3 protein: ASSSYRGVMDGYT
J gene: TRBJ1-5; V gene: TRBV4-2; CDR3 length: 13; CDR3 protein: ASSIRTGGNQPQH
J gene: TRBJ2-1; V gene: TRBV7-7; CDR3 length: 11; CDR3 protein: ASSLARGNEQF
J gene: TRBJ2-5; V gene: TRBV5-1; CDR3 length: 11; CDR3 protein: ASSDQGQETQY
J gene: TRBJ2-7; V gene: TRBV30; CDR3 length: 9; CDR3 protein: AWSGSYEQY
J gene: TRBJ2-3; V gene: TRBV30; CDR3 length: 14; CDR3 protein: AWSVLAGAPGDTQY
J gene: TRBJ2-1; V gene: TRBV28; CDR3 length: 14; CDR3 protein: ASSPRTGLYSNEQF
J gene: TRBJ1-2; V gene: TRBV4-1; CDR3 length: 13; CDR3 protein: ASSQERGGDYGYT
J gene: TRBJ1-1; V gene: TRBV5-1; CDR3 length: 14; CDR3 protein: ASSKQGANTNTEAF
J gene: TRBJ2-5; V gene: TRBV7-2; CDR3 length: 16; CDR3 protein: ASSNPLGPIAGGETQY
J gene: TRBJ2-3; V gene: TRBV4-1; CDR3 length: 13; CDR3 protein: ASSQDPGGTDTQY
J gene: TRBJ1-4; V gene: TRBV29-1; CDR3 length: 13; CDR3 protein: SARLSKGPDEKLF
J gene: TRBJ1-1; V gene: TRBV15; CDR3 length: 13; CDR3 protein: ATSGLDRGDTEAF
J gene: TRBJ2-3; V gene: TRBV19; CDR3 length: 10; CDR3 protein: ASSSQGDTQY
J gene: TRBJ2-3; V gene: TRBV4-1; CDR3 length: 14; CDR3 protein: ASSQVLERGTDTQY